Presented here are 14 T cell receptor beta chains from one specimen sequenced in a study of shared clonotypes between healthy human individuals. Repertoires were generated with immunoSEQ multiplex PCR, while TCRdb's copy carries only in-frame clones and drops some. The top ten clones hold about 0.39% of a sample with millions of clones, roughly 93% of them seen once. The sample taken for sequencing was naive CD4+ T cells from PBMCs. Subset specified: CD45RA+ positively selected. The receptors come from a young man in good health. Some clones in this sample may be carry-over from other donors' samples.

This clone was recorded only once. V is TRBV5-1 and J is TRBJ1-4, with no clear D. The CDR3 has 16 residues. Trimming took 1 base from V and 0 from J, leaving 10 bases between them. CDR1 is SGHRS and CDR2 is YFSETQ in the germline V gene. CDR3 amino acids: CASSLQSQATNEKLFF. The CDR3 DNA follows: TGCGCCAGCAGCTTGCAATCCCAAGCAACTAATGAAAAACTGTTTTTT.

V usage is TRBV6-1 and J usage is TRBJ2-7; 9 bases line up with TRBD2. The CDR3 has 15 amino acids. The V gene end was trimmed by 2 bases and the J gene end by 2 bases; junction bases not matched to a gene: 4. From germline, CDR1 is MNHNS and CDR2 SASEGT. CDR3 sequence (DNA): TGTGCCAGCAGTGAATTGGGCGGGAGGGCCTACGAGCAGTACTTC. Residues: CASSELGGRAYEQYF.

The CDR3 bases are TGTGCCAGCAGCAGACTAGCGCCCGGTGGGGAGACCCAGTACTTC. It translates to CASSRLAPGGETQYF. The chain carries TRBV28 and TRBJ2-5, with 8 nucleotides matching TRBD2. This CDR3 contains 15 residues. Germline V lookup: CDR1 MDHEN, CDR2 SYDVKM. The J segment lost 5 bases and the V segment lost 6 bases, leaving 11 bases of the junction unmatched.

V and J are TRBV19 and TRBJ1-5; D gene unclear. Germline-derived CDR1 and CDR2 are LNHDA and SQIVND (reference sequence). With 5 bases removed from V and 11 bases from J, the gap between germline ends came to 22 bases. The CDR3 has 15 amino acids. The CDR3 here is CASSVYQSRGSAQHF. The DNA of the CDR3 is TGTGCCAGTAGTGTCTATCAATCCCGGGGTTCAGCCCAGCATTTT.

This chain connects TRBV5-6 to TRBJ2-7; a weak D match, TRBD1 (5 bases). Germline values: CDR1 SGHDT, CDR2 YYEEEE. V was clipped by 0 bases and J by 0 bases, with 13 bases between them. The CDR3 covers 16 residues. The CDR3 is CASSLALGQGSYEQYF. Written as DNA, the CDR3 is TGTGCCAGCAGCTTGGCCTTGGGGCAGGGCTCCTACGAGCAGTACTTC.

The chain carries TRBV19 and TRBJ2-1, with D possibly TRBD2 on 6 matching bases. V was clipped by 5 bases and J by 2 bases, with 13 bases between them. This CDR3 region has 15 residues. Per germline, CDR1 LNHDA and CDR2 SQIVND (reference sequence). The CDR3 sequence is CASSSGGKTYNEQFF. The CDR3 nucleotides read TGTGCCAGTAGTTCTGGCGGGAAAACCTACAATGAGCAGTTCTTC.

The rearrangement joins TRBV7-3 to TRBJ2-2; D is tentatively TRBD1 or TRBD2 (5 bases each). From germline, CDR1 is SGHTA and CDR2 FQGTGA. The CDR3 is made up of 14 amino acids. The V gene lost 8 bases and the J gene lost 7 bases, with 17 bases spanning the gap. The CDR3 nucleotides read TGTGCCAGCGCCAAGGGGAGAACGGGCGGGGAGCTGTTTTTT. Protein sequence: CASAKGRTGGELFF.

V usage is TRBV6-1 and J usage is TRBJ2-5, with D unresolved. V lost 2 bases and J lost 4, with 5 bases in between. The CDR3 contains 12 residues. Germline values: CDR1 MNHNS, CDR2 SASEGT. CDR3 sequence reads: CASSEFLETQYF. CDR3 in DNA: TGTGCCAGCAGTGAATTTTTAGAGACCCAGTACTTC.

The genes are TRBV28 and TRBJ2-6; TRBD1 might be the D (5 bases). The germline V and J ends were trimmed by 6 bases and 4 bases, with 13 bases remaining between them. This CDR3 is built from 15 residues. The germline CDR1 and CDR2 sequences are MDHEN and SYDVKM. This CDR3 reads CASRGEPRGANVLTF. CDR3 in DNA: TGTGCCAGCAGAGGGGAACCCAGGGGGGCCAACGTCCTGACTTTC. The variable domain in full, with the rest retrieved from reference TRBV28 and TRBJ2-6, is DVKVTQSSRYLVKRTGEKVFLECVQDMDHENMFWYRQDPGLGLRLIYFSYDVKMKEKGDIPEGYSVSREKKERFSLILESASTNQTSMYLCASRGEPRGANVLTFGAGSRLTVL.

The rearrangement joins TRBV7-9 to TRBJ2-1; D not resolved. Trimming stripped 1 base from V and 1 base from J, with 14 bases between. CDR1 is SEHNR and CDR2 is FQNEAQ in the germline V gene (reference sequence). The CDR3 extends over 17 amino acids. The CDR3 sequence is CASSLGGYRRSYNEQFF. The DNA for the CDR3 is TGTGCCAGCAGCTTAGGGGGTTACAGACGGTCCTACAATGAGCAGTTCTTC.

The chain links TRBV5-1 to TRBJ1-4, with a possible D match to TRBD1 (6 bases). V lost 6 bases and J lost 6, with 12 bases in between. CDR1 and CDR2 (germline): SGHRS, YFSETQ. The CDR3 covers 13 residues. The CDR3 nucleotides read TGCGCCAGCAAAGGGGGTGACGATGAAAAACTGTTTTTT. Its translation is CASKGGDDEKLFF.

The chain uses TRBV15 and TRBJ2-1, with a tentative D call TRBD2 (7 bases). The germline CDR1 and CDR2 sequences are LNHNV and YYDKDF (reference sequence). V dropped 3 bases and J dropped 2 bases, with 11 bases sitting between them. The CDR3 has 15 amino acids. CDR3 bases: TGTGCCACCAGCAGGAGGGGGAGGGCCTACAATGAGCAGTTCTTC. This sequence encodes CATSRRGRAYNEQFF. Full variable domain (outside the CDR3, taken from reference TRBV15 and TRBJ2-1): DAMVIQNPRYQVTQFGKPVTLSCSQTLNHNVMYWYQQKSSQAPKLLFHYYDKDFNNEADTPDNFQSRRPNTSFCFLDIRSPGLGDTAMYLCATSRRGRAYNEQFFGPGTRLTVL.

J is TRBJ2-7 and V is TRBV28, with D perhaps TRBD1 or TRBD2 (6 bases each). The CDR3 sequence is 16 residues long. V gave up 2 bases and J gave up 4 bases, with 18 bases separating them. Germline CDR1 and CDR2: MDHEN and SYDVKM. The CDR3 loop is CASSLGGQVGLYEQYF. CDR3 bases: TGTGCCAGCAGTTTAGGGGGGCAAGTCGGCCTTTACGAGCAGTACTTC.

The chain is built from TRBV21-1 and TRBJ2-7; TRBD1, the table's D call, was not compared with the DNA. TRBV21-1 is a listed pseudogene. This CDR3 spans 13 amino acids. Here the CDR3 DNA reads TGTGCCAGCAGCGTGGGACAGTGCTACGAGCAGTACTTC. Its protein product is CASSVGQCYEQYF.